This TCR beta chain was sequenced for a study of regulatory T cells in long-lasting Graves disease (dated by TCRdb to about 2021). Concerning the study at large: Persistent Graves' disease was defined as persistently positive TSH receptor autoantibodies together with antithyroid drug treatment for over 5 years. Patients with persistent Graves' disease were compared with patients with newly diagnosed Graves' disease using TCR sequencing and RNA sequencing of peripheral blood. The study was registered as a clinical trial and conducted in China. A total of around 35 samples underwent TCR sequencing, from around 13 patients with persistent Graves' disease and roughly 20 patients with newly diagnosed Graves' disease. On average, persistent Graves' disease patients in the clinical cohort had been on antithyroid drugs for approximately ten years.

This sample's time point label indicates: persistent/refractory GD, antithyroid drugs over 5 years with positive TRAb. For both TCR sequencing and RNA sequencing, RNA was extracted from PBMCs using TRIzol. The diagnosis of Graves' disease was made according to American Thyroid Association guidelines. Recruitment of patients was carried out at an endocrinology department in Xi'an, China. Each patient gave approximately 10 milliliters of peripheral blood, collected in an EDTA anticoagulant tube. Ficoll Paque Plus density gradient separation was used to isolate PBMCs, and no further T cell sorting was done. An Agilent 2100 Bioanalyzer and agarose gel were used to check RNA quality, and a NanoDrop 2000 was used to measure RNA concentration. The CDR3 runs 12 amino acids, cysteine and phenylalanine included. CDR3 DNA only is kept here, 36 bases in frame from base 1. As concerns this clonotype: The antigen it recognizes is unknown. With a far larger clone one base away, a read error is the likely cause.

Points the paper makes about the study in general: Sequencing and analysis were restricted to the TCR beta chain. Peripheral blood alone was examined, since thyroid tissue, which constituted the primary lesion, could not be accessed. As a limitation, the authors acknowledged that the small sample size may reduce accuracy. Preferential use of TRBV28, TRBJ1-2 and TRBJ2-5 was observed in persistent disease, whereas TRBV20-1 and TRBJ2-1 were favored in newly diagnosed disease. Compared with newly diagnosed patients, persistent Graves' disease patients had lower TCR Shannon entropy and fewer highly expanded clones, which suggests clonal expansion. A larger number of public clonotypes was shared among persistent patients (around 3,000) than among newly diagnosed patients (around 970).

The library was obtained by multiplex PCR. For sequencing, an Illumina HiSeq 4000 was employed. TCR beta libraries were built with iRepertoire HTBI primers and Arm-PCR amplification of CDR3 regions. PCR products were gel purified before sequencing. Concerning the study's data processing: Across samples, roughly 60 TRBV and 13 to 15 TRBJ segments were identified and used for gene usage analysis of CDR3 amino acid clonotypes. Filtered high-quality paired reads were merged into contigs using COPE and FqMerger. BLAST was used to align contigs to IMGT TRBV, TRBD and TRBJ reference genes, and CDR3 was defined according to IMGT. Any clonotype with a frequency above 0.1% was counted as a highly expanded clone. Shannon entropy was used to measure repertoire diversity, and the Gini coefficient was used to measure V-J evenness. Public clonotypes were defined as clonotypes shared by more than one individual. The public reads were reprocessed in TCRdb via fastp at Q25 and MiXCR, keeping in-frame beta chains. Rows with one shared CDR3 protein collapse into an entry with the most common genes and DNA. TCRdb's processing, not the authors' own work, is the source of the V and J calls. Present in this sample are around 450,000 distinct CDR3 sequences, about 22% of which were seen just once. About 7% of the sample is held by the ten biggest clonotypes.

This TCR was sampled from a female donor with Graves disease. The sequencing here drew on peripheral blood mononuclear cells (PBMCs), taken when the disease was refractory, from a patient treated with antithyroid drugs. The chain is made from TRBV12-3 or TRBV12-4 and TRBJ2-4; no D gene call is confident. The J call is in doubt because the DNA end fits TRBJ1-2 better. The CDR3 in this case is CASSMTGYSYTF. The nucleotide sequence reads as follows: TGTGCCAGCAGCATGACTGGGTATAGCTACACCTTC.